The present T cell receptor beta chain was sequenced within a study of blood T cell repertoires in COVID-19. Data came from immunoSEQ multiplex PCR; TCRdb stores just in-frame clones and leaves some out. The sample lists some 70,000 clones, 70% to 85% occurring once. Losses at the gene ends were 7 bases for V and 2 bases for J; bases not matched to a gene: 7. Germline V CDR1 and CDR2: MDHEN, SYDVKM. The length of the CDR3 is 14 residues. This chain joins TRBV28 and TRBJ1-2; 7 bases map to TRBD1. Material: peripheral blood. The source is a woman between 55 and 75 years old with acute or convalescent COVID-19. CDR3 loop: CASKVGGQNYGYTF. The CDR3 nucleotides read TGTGCCAGCAAAGTTGGGGGACAGAACTATGGCTACACCTTC.